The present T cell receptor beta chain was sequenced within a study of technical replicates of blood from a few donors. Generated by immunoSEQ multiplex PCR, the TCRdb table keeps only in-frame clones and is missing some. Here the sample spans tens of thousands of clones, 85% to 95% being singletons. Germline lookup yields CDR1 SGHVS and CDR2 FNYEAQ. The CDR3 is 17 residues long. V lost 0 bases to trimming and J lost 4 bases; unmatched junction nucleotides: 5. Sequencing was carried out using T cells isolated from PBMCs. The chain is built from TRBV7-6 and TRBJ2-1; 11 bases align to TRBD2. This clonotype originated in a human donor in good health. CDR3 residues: CASSLAGTSGGYNEQFF. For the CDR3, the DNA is TGTGCCAGCAGCTTAGCCGGGACTAGCGGCGGTTACAATGAGCAGTTCTTC.